Listed below are T cell receptor beta chains from one sample, sequenced in a study of regulatory and conventional T cells in RAG deficiency. Sequencing used immunoSEQ multiplex PCR; TCRdb keeps in-frame clones, though not all of them. The sample includes approximately 3,000 clones, roughly 94% of them seen just once. In addition, the sample was reused for a study of regulatory T cells.

The specimen was CD4+ Tregs sorted from blood. All receptors derive from a human donor in good health. Both conserved end residues are part of each CDR3. D genes are given only for firm matches. A clone size is listed for some rows: how often the clone was seen (once, few, many), or a class if it is expanded.

>14|.|TRBD1|TRBV19|TRBJ1-1
CASSLGPGGTEAFF
TGTGCCAGTAGCCTAGGACCAGGGGGCACTGAAGCTTTCTTT
>12|.|.|TRBV28|TRBJ1-2
CASSLTGYGYTF
TGTGCCAGCAGTTTAACCGGCTATGGCTACACCTTC
>16|.|.|TRBV7-8|TRBJ1-3
CASSLARRGSGNTIYF
TGTGCCAGCAGCTTAGCGCGTCGGGGCTCTGGAAACACCATATATTTT
>11|.|.|TRBV5-1|TRBJ2-1
CASSLDGSQFF
TGCGCCAGCAGCTTGGATGGCAGTCAGTTCTTC
>13|.|.|TRBV27|TRBJ1-2
CASSLYRYYGYTF
TGTGCCAGCAGTTTATACAGATACTATGGCTACACCTTC
>14|.|.|TRBV10-3|TRBJ2-7
CAISEPRQGYEQYF
TGTGCCATCAGTGAGCCCCGCCAGGGCTACGAGCAGTACTTC
>15|.|.|TRBV6-6|TRBJ1-5
CASSYITASNQPQHF
TGTGCCAGCAGTTACATCACAGCTAGCAATCAGCCCCAGCATTTT
>13|.|.|TRBV7-2|TRBJ2-7
CASSLYNDYEQYF
TGTGCCAGCAGCTTGTACAACGACTACGAGCAGTACTTC
>17|.|.|TRBV11-3|TRBJ2-6
CASSAMSRQSRANVLTF
TGTGCCAGCAGCGCGATGTCTCGACAAAGTCGGGCCAACGTCCTGACTTTC
>16|.|.|TRBV6-1|TRBJ1-1
CASSEALVRRNTEAFF
TGTGCCAGCAGTGAAGCGCTGGTCCGGCGGAACACTGAAGCTTTCTTT
>12|.|.|TRBV5-1|TRBJ2-7
CASSGQGYEQYF
TGCGCCAGCAGCGGGCAGGGCTACGAGCAGTACTTC
>15|.|TRBD1|TRBV18|TRBJ2-3
CASSQDRTTTDTQYF
TGTGCCAGCTCACAGGACAGGACAACCACAGATACGCAGTATTTT
>14|.|.|TRBV6-5|TRBJ1-6
CASSYSSYNSPLHF
TGTGCCAGCAGTTACAGCTCCTATAATTCACCCCTCCACTTT
>14|.|.|TRBV10-3|TRBJ2-3
CAISESGAGNTQYF
TGTGCCATCAGTGAGTCAGGGGCGGGGAATACGCAGTATTTT
>16|.|.|TRBV5-1|TRBJ1-6
CASSSSGAGNNSPLHF
TGCGCCAGCAGCTCGAGCGGGGCAGGGAATAATTCACCCCTCCACTTT
>13|.|.|TRBV5-5|TRBJ1-1
CASSWGALTEAFF
TGTGCCAGCAGCTGGGGGGCCCTGACTGAAGCTTTCTTT
>15|.|.|TRBV6-1|TRBJ1-2
CASTETGHGSLGYTF
TGTGCCAGCACTGAAACTGGGCACGGAAGTCTTGGCTACACCTTC
>14|.|TRBD1|TRBV11-2|TRBJ1-1
CASSLGRQGTEAFF
TGTGCCAGCAGCTTAGGACGACAGGGCACTGAAGCTTTCTTT
>11|few|.|TRBV5-1|TRBJ2-7
CASSFHGEQYF
TGCGCCAGCAGCTTCCACGGCGAGCAGTACTTC
>15|.|.|TRBV7-8|TRBJ2-2
CASSLVGGRAGELFF
TGTGCCAGCAGCTTAGTAGGAGGGCGGGCCGGGGAGCTGTTTTTT
>13|.|.|TRBV7-6|TRBJ1-1
CASSLNEGVEAFF
TGTGCCAGCAGCTTAAACGAGGGGGTTGAAGCTTTCTTT
>14|.|.|TRBV6-5|TRBJ2-7
CASSYSEVRNEQYF
TGTGCCAGCAGTTACTCGGAGGTTCGGAACGAGCAGTACTTC
>14|.|.|TRBV5-1|TRBJ2-7
CASRKGDVAYEQYF
TGCGCCAGCAGGAAGGGGGACGTCGCCTACGAGCAGTACTTC
>15|.|.|TRBV9|TRBJ2-7
CASSAAPGQRYEQYF
TGTGCCAGCAGCGCAGCTCCGGGACAACGCTACGAGCAGTACTTC
>13|.|.|TRBV5-1|TRBJ2-1
CASSWTRYNEQFF
TGCGCCAGCAGCTGGACACGCTACAATGAGCAGTTCTTC
>15|.|.|TRBV19|TRBJ2-1
CASSSEPGLYNEQFF
TGTGCCAGTAGTAGCGAACCGGGACTCTACAATGAGCAGTTCTTC
>13|.|.|TRBV7-3|TRBJ2-5
CASSPTGGETQYF
TGTGCCAGCAGCCCCACAGGAGGAGAGACCCAGTACTTC
>12|.|.|TRBV29-1|TRBJ2-5
CSVDRGGETQYF
TGCAGCGTTGATAGGGGTGGAGAGACCCAGTACTTC
>12|.|.|TRBV6-5|TRBJ2-5
CASSYSGETQYF
TGTGCCAGCAGTTACTCGGGAGAGACCCAGTACTTC
>17|.|TRBD2|TRBV11-2|TRBJ2-1
CASSLDLERGGRGEQFF
TGTGCCAGCAGCTTAGATCTCGAGCGGGGGGGCCGAGGTGAGCAGTTCTTC
>13|.|.|TRBV4-2|TRBJ1-1
CASSQEYDTEAFF
TGTGCCAGCAGCCAAGAATACGACACTGAAGCTTTCTTT
>15|.|.|TRBV18|TRBJ2-7
CASSPMSPGTFEQYF
TGTGCCAGCTCACCCATGTCCCCTGGTACTTTCGAGCAGTACTTC
>13|once|TRBD1|TRBV5-1|TRBJ1-2
CASSPGQLYGYTF
TGCGCCAGCAGCCCGGGACAGCTCTATGGCTACACCTTC
>14|.|.|TRBV5-1|TRBJ1-2
CASSLGAGVYGYTF
TGCGCCAGCAGCTTGGGAGCGGGCGTCTATGGCTACACCTTC
>12|.|.|TRBV28|TRBJ2-1
CASSLLYNEQFF
TGTGCCAGCAGTTTGCTATACAATGAGCAGTTCTTC
>15|.|.|TRBV11-2|TRBJ2-7
CASSLVRRTNYEQYF
TGTGCCAGCAGCTTAGTACGCAGGACAAACTACGAGCAGTACTTC
>14|.|TRBD2|TRBV19|TRBJ2-3
CASNLAGEVGTQYF
TGTGCCAGTAACCTAGCGGGAGAGGTGGGTACGCAGTATTTT
>14|.|TRBD2|TRBV14|TRBJ2-3
CASNPEAGAGTQYF
TGTGCCAGCAACCCCGAAGCGGGGGCTGGTACGCAGTATTTT
>12|.|.|TRBV5-1|TRBJ2-7
CASSGQGYEQYF
TGCGCCAGCAGCGGGCAGGGCTACGAGCAGTACTTC
>13|large|TRBD1|TRBV6-9|TRBJ2-7
CASSSPGGYEQYF
TGTGCCAGCAGTTCCCCAGGGGGCTACGAGCAGTACTTC
>14|few|.|TRBV7-9|TRBJ1-3
CASSLDSSGNTIYF
TGTGCCAGCAGCTTAGACAGCTCTGGAAACACCATATATTTT
>17|.|.|TRBV30|TRBJ2-3
CAWSYRGLAPVTDTQYF
TGTGCCTGGTCTTACAGGGGACTCGCCCCGGTTACAGATACGCAGTATTTT
>20|.|TRBD1|TRBV5-1|TRBJ2-7
CASSSKVPGQGRSTSYEQYF
TGCGCCAGCAGCTCGAAGGTCCCGGGACAGGGGCGATCGACCTCCTACGAGCAGTACTTC
>16|few|.|TRBV19|TRBJ2-2
CASSIDRGSGTGELFF
TGTGCCAGTAGTATAGATAGAGGGTCGGGCACCGGGGAGCTGTTTTTT
>12|.|.|TRBV5-1|TRBJ1-1
CASSQGNTEAFF
TGCGCCAGCAGCCAGGGAAACACTGAAGCTTTCTTT
>15|.|TRBD2|TRBV6-6|TRBJ2-2
CATRGAGGHTGELFF
TGTGCCACCCGGGGGGCGGGGGGCCACACCGGGGAGCTGTTTTTT
>15|once|.|TRBV7-9|TRBJ1-1
CASSLSFGDDTEAFF
TGTGCCAGCAGCTTATCCTTCGGGGATGACACTGAAGCTTTCTTT
>15|once|TRBD2|TRBV6-6|TRBJ2-1
CASSYGGTSRNEQFF
TGTGCCAGCAGTTACGGCGGGACTAGTAGGAATGAGCAGTTCTTC
>11|.|.|TRBV30|TRBJ2-7
CAWRVVNEQYF
TGTGCCTGGAGAGTGGTGAACGAGCAGTACTTC
>14|.|TRBD1|TRBV18|TRBJ2-5
CASSPGQEQETQYF
TGTGCCAGCTCACCCGGACAGGAACAAGAGACCCAGTACTTC
>13|.|.|TRBV5-1|TRBJ1-6
CASSLQGNSPLHF
TGCGCCAGCAGCTTACAGGGTAATTCACCCCTCCACTTT
>15|.|TRBD1|TRBV5-1|TRBJ2-1
CASKDGTGSYNEQFF
TGCGCCAGCAAGGACGGGACAGGCTCCTACAATGAGCAGTTCTTC
>13|.|TRBD1|TRBV5-4|TRBJ2-7
CASSQGQGRGQYF
TGTGCCAGCAGCCAAGGACAGGGGAGGGGGCAGTACTTC
>13|.|TRBD1|TRBV6-1|TRBJ2-2
CARRDRNTGELFF
TGTGCCAGAAGGGACAGGAACACCGGGGAGCTGTTTTTT
>14|.|.|TRBV15|TRBJ2-6
CATSRQAGANVLTF
TGTGCCACCAGCAGACAGGCCGGGGCCAACGTCCTGACTTTC